The T cell receptor beta chain described here comes from a study of blood T cell repertoires in COVID-19. Study details: Collection of acute and convalescent COVID-19 samples took place in the United States, Italy and Spain.

Some clones are missing from TCRdb's copy, which holds only in-frame ones; the method was immunoSEQ multiplex PCR. The sample records about 250,000 clones, approximately 85% being singletons. CDR1 and CDR2 (germline): SGHRS, YFSETQ. The CDR3 has 15 residues. J was trimmed by 2 bases and V by 4 bases; bases with no gene match: 8. The specimen was peripheral blood. This clonotype was sampled from a woman of 80 years or more with COVID-19, enrolled during active disease. The chain carries TRBV5-1 and TRBJ2-5; 7 nucleotides line up with TRBD2. The CDR3 sequence is CASSRTSLVQETQYF. CDR3 DNA sequence: TGCGCCAGCAGCCGGACTAGTTTAGTGCAAGAGACCCAGTACTTC.